The table lists the clone carrying this T cell receptor (beta chain) with a few counts. Its matching antigen is unknown. The data were taken from a study of molecular identifiers for immune sequencing clone quantification. Preparation of naive CD8 libraries involved roughly 19,000 to 1,100,000 sorted cells and 10%, 30% or 50% RNA. Per the germline V gene, CDR1 is MGHRA and CDR2 is YSYEKL. This CDR3 spans 17 amino acids. After removal of 0 bases from V and 1 base from J, the junction contained 2 bases not matched to a gene. Regarding the study as a whole: Naive cells had under 1% of molecules in clones above 20 RNA copies, effectors over 97%.

TCRdb used MiXCR to reprocess the PCR reads, holding one entry per CDR3 protein. The sample carries 460,000 or so distinct CDR3 sequences, approximately 25% recorded once. The sample comprised naive CD8+ T cells from blood, with Jurkat cell RNA spiked in. Subset here: FACS-sorted CD8+CD4-CCR7+CD45RA+ naive T cells. The chain joins TRBV4-1 to TRBJ1-4, with 10 bases matching TRBD1. The TCR sequence derives from a human donor in good health. Some libraries in this study had Jurkat cell RNA spiked in. The CDR3 DNA sequence: TGCGCCAGCAGCCAAGAATGGACAGGGGGAACTAATGAAAAACTGTTTTTT. Translated, it gives CASSQEWTGGTNEKLFF.